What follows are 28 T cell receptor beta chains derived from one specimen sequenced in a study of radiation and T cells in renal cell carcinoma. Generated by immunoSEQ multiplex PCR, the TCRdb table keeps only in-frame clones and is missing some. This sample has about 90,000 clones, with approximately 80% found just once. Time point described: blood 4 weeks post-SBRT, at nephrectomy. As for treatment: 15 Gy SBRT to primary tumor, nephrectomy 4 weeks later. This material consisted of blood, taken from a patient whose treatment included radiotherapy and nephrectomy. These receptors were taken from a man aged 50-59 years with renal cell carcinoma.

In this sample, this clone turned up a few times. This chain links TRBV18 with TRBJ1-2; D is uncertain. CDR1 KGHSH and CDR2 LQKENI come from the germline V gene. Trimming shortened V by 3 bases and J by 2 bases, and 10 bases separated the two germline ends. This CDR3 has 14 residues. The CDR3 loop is CASSPGQLNYGYTF. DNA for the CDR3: TGTGCCAGCTCACCTGGGCAACTGAACTATGGCTACACCTTC. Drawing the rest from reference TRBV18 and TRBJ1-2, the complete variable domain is NAGVMQNPRHLVRRRGQEARLRCSPMKGHSHVYWYRQLPEEGLKFMVYLQKENIIDESGMPKERFSAEFPKEGPSILRIQQVVRGDSAAYFCASSPGQLNYGYTFGSGTRLTVV.

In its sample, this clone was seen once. The CDR3 here is CASSEGVVANTGELFF. CDR3 bases: TGTGCCAGCAGTGAAGGGGTTGTCGCGAACACCGGGGAGCTGTTTTTT. This chain connects TRBV6-1 to TRBJ2-2; D is unclear. Germline V gives CDR1 MNHNS, CDR2 SASEGT. V gave up 1 base and J gave up 0 bases, with 9 bases separating them. This CDR3 contains 16 residues.

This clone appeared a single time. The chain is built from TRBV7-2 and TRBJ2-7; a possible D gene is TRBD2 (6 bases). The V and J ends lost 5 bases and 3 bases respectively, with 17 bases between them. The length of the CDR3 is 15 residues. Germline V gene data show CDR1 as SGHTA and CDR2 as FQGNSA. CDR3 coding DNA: TGTGCCAGCAGCCCGACGACTAGTTTGGGCTACGAGCAGTACTTC. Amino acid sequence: CASSPTTSLGYEQYF.

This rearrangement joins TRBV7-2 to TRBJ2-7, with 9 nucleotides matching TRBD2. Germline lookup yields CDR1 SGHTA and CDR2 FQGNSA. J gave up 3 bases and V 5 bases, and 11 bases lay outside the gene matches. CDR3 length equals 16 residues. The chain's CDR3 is CASSPPLAGTYYEQYF. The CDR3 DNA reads TGTGCCAGCAGCCCCCCCCTAGCGGGAACCTACTACGAGCAGTACTTC.

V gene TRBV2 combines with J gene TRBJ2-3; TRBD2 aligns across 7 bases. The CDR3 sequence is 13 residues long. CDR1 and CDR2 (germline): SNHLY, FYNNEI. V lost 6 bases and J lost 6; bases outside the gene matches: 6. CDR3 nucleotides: TGTGCCAGCAGACGACTAGCTAGTGATACGCAGTATTTT. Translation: CASRRLASDTQYF.

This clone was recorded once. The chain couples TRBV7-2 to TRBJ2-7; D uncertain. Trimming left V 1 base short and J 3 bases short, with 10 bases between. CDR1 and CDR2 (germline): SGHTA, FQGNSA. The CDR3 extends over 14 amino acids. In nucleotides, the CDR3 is TGTGCCAGCAGCTTAGAGGGCAGACACTACGAGCAGTACTTC. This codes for CASSLEGRHYEQYF.

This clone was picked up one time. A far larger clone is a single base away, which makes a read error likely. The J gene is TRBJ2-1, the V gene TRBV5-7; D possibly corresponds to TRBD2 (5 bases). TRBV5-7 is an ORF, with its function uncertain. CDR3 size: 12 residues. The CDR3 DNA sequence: TGCGCCAGCAGCTTGGACTCCAATGAGCAGCTCTTC. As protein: CASSLDSNEQLF.

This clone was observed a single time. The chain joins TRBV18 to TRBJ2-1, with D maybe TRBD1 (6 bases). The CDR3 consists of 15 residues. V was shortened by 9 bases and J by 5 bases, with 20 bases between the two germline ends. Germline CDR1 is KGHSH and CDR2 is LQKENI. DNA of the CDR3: TGTGCCAGTCAACAAAACCGGGACACCAACAATGAGCAGTTCTTC. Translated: CASQQNRDTNNEQFF.

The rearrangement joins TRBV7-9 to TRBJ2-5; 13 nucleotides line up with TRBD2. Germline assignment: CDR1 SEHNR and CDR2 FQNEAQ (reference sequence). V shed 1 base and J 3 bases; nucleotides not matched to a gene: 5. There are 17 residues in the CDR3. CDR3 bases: TGTGCCAGCAGCTTAGTCTGGACTAGCGGGGGAAAAGAGACCCAGTACTTC. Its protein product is CASSLVWTSGGKETQYF. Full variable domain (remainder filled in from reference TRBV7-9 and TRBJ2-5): DTGVSQNPRHKITKRGQNVTFRCDPISEHNRLYWYRQTLGQGPEFLTYFQNEAQLEKSRLLSDRFSAERPKGSFSTLEIQRTEQGDSAMYLCASSLVWTSGGKETQYFGPGTRLLVL.

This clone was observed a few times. CDR3 sequence (DNA): TGTGCCAGCAGCCAACTACAGGGGAACACTGAAGCTTTCTTT. Translating it yields CASSQLQGNTEAFF. The chain couples TRBV14 to TRBJ1-1, with a weak D call TRBD1 (6 bases). V lost 2 bases, J lost 1 base, and 8 bases lay in between. The CDR3 has 14 residues. From germline, CDR1 is SGHDN and CDR2 FVKESK.

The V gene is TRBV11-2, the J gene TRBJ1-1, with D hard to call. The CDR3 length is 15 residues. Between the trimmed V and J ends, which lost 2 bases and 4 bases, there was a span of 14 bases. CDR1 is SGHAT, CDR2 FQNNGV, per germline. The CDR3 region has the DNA TGTGCCAGCAGCTTATTAGAGGTTATCGGCACTGAAGCTTTCTTT. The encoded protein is CASSLLEVIGTEAFF.

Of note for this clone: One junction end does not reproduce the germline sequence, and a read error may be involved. CDR3 in DNA: TGTGCCATCAGTGACTGGGGGGGGGAGACCCAGTACTTC. Protein product: CAISDWGGETQYF. J is TRBJ2-5 and V is TRBV6-5; 7 nucleotides align to TRBD2. This CDR3 comprises 13 residues. Germline CDR1 is MNHEY and CDR2 is SVGAGI.

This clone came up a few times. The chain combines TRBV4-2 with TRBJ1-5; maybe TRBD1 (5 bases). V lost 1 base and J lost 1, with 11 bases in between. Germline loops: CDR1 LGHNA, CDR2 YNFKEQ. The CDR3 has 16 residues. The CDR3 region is CASSQGGAVSNQPQHF. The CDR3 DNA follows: TGTGCCAGCAGCCAAGGAGGGGCAGTCAGCAATCAGCCCCAGCATTTT.

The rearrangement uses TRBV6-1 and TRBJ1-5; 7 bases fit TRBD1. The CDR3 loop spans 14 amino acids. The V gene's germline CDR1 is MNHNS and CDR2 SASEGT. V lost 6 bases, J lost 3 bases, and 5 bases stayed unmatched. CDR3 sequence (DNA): TGTGCCAGCAGCCCCGGGACAGCCAATCAGCCCCAGCATTTT. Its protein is CASSPGTANQPQHF.

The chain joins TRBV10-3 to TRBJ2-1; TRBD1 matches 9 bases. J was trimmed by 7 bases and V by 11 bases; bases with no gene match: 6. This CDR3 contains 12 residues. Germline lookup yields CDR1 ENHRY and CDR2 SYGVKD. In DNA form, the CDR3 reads TGTGCCTCGACAGGGGGAGAGAATGAGCAGTTCTTC. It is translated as CASTGGENEQFF.

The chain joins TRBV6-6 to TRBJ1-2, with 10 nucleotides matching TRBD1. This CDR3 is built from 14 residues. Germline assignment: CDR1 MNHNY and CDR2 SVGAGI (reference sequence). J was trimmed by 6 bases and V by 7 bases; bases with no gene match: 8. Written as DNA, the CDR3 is TGTGCCAGCAATGACAGGGGGCTGATTAATGGCTACACCTTC. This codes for CASNDRGLINGYTF.

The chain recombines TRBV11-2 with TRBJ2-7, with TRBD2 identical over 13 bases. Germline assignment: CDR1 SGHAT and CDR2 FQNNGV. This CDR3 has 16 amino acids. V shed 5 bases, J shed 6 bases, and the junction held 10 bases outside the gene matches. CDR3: CASSPGTSGMGSEQYF. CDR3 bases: TGTGCCAGCAGCCCCGGGACTAGCGGGATGGGTAGCGAGCAGTACTTC.

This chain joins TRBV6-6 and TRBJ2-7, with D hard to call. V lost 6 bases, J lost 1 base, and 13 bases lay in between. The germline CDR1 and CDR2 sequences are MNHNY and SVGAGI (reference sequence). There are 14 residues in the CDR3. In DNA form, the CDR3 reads TGTGCCAGCAGACTGGACCCAGATTCCTACGAGCAGTACTTC. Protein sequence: CASRLDPDSYEQYF.

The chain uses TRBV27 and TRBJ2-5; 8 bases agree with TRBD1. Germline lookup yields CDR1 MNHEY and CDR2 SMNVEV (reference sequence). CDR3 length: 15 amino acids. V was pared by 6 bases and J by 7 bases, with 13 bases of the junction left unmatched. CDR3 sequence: CASRYIGQGDVTQYF. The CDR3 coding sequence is TGTGCCAGCAGATATATTGGACAGGGTGATGTGACCCAGTACTTC.

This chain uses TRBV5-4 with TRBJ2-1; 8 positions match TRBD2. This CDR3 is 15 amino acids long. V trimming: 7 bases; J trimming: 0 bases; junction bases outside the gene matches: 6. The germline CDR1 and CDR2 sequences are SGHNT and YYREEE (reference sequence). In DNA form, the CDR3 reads TGTGCCAGCGGCCAAAGCGGGGGCTCCTACAATGAGCAGTTCTTC. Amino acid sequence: CASGQSGGSYNEQFF.

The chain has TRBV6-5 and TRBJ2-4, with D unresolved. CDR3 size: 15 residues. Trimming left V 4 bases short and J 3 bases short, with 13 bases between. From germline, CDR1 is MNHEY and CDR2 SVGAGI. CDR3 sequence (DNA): TGTGCCAGCAGTTTCGCCCAAGCCGACAAAAACATTCAGTACTTC. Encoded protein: CASSFAQADKNIQYF.

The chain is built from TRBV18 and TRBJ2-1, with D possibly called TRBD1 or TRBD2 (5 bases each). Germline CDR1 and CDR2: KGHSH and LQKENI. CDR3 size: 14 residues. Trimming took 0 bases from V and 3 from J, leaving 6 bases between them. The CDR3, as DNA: TGTGCCAGCTCACCACCGGGGGTCTACAATGAGCAGTTCTTC. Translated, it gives CASSPPGVYNEQFF.

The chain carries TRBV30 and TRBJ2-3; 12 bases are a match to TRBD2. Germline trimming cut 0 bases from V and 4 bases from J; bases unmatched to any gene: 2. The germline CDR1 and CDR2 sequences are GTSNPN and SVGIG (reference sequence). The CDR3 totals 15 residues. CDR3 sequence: CAWSVLAGGPDTQYF. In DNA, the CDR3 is TGTGCCTGGAGTGTTCTAGCGGGAGGGCCAGATACGCAGTATTTT.

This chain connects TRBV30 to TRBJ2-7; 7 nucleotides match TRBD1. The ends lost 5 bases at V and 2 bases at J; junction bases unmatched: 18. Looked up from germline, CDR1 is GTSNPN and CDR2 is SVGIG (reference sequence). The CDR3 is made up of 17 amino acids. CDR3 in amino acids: CAWGKTNRGLVTYEQYF. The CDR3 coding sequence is TGTGCCTGGGGTAAAACTAACAGGGGATTAGTTACCTACGAGCAGTACTTC.

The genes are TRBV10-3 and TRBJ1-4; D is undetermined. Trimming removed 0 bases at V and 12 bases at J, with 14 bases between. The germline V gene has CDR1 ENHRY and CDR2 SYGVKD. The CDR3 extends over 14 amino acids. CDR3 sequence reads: CAISESTRVDELFF. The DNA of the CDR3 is TGTGCCATCAGTGAGTCGACTCGAGTTGATGAACTGTTTTTT.

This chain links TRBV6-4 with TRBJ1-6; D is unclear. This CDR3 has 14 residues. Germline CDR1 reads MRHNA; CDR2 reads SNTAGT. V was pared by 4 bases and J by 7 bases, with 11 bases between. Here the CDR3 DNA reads TGTGCCAGCAGTGCAACGCGCGGCAATTCACCCCTCCACTTT. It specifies CASSATRGNSPLHF.

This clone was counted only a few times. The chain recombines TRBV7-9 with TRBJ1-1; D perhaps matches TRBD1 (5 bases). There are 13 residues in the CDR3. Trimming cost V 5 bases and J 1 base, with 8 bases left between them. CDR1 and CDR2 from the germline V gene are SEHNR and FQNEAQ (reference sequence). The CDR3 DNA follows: TGTGCCAGCAGCAATACAGGGAACACTGAAGCTTTCTTT. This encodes CASSNTGNTEAFF.

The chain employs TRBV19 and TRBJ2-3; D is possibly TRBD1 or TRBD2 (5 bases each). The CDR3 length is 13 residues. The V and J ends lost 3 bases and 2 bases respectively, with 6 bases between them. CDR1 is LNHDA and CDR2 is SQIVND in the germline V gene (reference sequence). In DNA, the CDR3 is TGTGCCAGTAGTATCGGGACCACAGATACGCAGTATTTT. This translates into CASSIGTTDTQYF.